This T cell receptor beta chain was recorded in a study of blood T cells in healthy people across ages. Findings and caveats of the study: Expanded clonotype changes were possibly confounded by unknown donor CMV status. The fall in TCR beta diversity per million T cells was roughly linear with age.

A second PCR of roughly 7 to 11 cycles used a sample-barcoded 5' primer and a J-beta primer mix. The yield of each sample was at least 3 million CDR3-containing paired-end reads. TCRdb processed the 5' RACE reads anew with MiXCR; each CDR3 protein has one entry. The sample shows approximately 350,000 distinct CDR3 sequences, about 55% of them seen only once. The CDR3 covers 16 residues. V shed 3 bases and J 2 bases; nucleotides not matched to a gene: 8. Germline loops: CDR1 LGHDT, CDR2 YNNKEL (reference sequence). This clonotype was seen ten or more times. What it binds is unknown. This receptor was identified in a man aged 60-69 years in good health. The sequenced sample was blood. The chain has TRBV3-1 and TRBJ1-2, with 8 bases that match TRBD1. The CDR3 nucleotides are TGTGCCAGCAGCCAGGAAGGACAGGGCGGCAACTATGGCTACACCTTC. Translated: CASSQEGQGGNYGYTF.